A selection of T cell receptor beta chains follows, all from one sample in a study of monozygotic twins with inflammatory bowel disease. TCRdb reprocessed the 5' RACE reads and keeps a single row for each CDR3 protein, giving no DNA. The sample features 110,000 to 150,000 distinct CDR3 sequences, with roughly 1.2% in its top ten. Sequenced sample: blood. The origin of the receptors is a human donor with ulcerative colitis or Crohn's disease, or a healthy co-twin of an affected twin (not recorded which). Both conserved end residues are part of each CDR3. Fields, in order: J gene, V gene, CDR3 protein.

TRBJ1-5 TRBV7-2 CASSLEDGPNQPQHF
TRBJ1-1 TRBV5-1 CASTLDNTMNTEAFF
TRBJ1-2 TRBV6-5 CASSYSRNYGYTF
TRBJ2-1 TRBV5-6 CASSWEADRAISYNEQFF
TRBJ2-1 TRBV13 CASSWDSGRWYNEQFF
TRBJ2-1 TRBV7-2 CASSLGLLGIKFF
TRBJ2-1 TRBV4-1 CASSQETRRQEQFF
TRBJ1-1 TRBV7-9 CASSPTGRTEAFF
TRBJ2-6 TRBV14 CASSEDRSGANVLTF
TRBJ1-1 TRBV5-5 CASSLAREGEAFF
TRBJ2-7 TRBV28 CASSRESPYELYF
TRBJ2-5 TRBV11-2 CASSHSRDQETQYF
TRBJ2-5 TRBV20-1 CSAGTSGRGVPGTQYF
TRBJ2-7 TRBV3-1 CASSQEVSYSYEQYF
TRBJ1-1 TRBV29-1 CSVNRGMNTEAFF
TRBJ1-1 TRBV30 CAWRIGGAGMNTEAFF
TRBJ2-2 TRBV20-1 CSAVAGGSTGELFF
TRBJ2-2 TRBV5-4 CASSLWGTGELFF